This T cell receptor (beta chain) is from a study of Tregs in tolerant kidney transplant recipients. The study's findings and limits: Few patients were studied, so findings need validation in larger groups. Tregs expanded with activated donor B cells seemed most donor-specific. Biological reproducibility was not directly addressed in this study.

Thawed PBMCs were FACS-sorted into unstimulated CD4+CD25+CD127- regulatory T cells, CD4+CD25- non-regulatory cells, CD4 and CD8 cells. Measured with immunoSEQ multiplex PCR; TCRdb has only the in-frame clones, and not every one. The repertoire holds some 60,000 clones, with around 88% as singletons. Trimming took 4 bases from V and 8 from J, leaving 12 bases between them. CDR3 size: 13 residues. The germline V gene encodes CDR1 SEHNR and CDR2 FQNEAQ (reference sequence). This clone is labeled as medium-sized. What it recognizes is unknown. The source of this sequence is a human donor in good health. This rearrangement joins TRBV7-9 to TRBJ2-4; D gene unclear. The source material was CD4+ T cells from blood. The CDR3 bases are TGTGCCAGCAGCTCCAGTGGGCTCTACATTCAGTACTTC. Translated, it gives CASSSSGLYIQYF.